The 7 T cell receptor beta chains in this list originate from one sample, sequenced in a study of T-cell reconstitution after alpha-beta-depleted transplantation in children (TCRdb year 2016). The receptor library was made with PCR. The sequencer was an Illumina HiSeq 2500. TCR library preparation used molecular barcoding, with unique molecular identifiers applied to normalize quantification of the TCRbeta repertoire. TCRdb's own reprocessing of the public reads used fastp at Q25 and MiXCR and kept productive beta chains. One record per CDR3 amino acid sequence lists the most common genes and DNA. The sample data list 550,000 to 600,000 distinct CDR3 sequences, and under 25% of these were observed just once. Of the sample, over 12% falls within the top ten clones. This sample's treatment or condition label indicates: allogeneic hematopoietic cell transplantation with graft depleted of TCRalphabeta T cells and CD19 B cells.

Sample: PBMCs, mostly from graft donor cells, taken 360 days after TCRalphabeta/CD19-depleted stem cell transplant. These receptors were collected from a boy less than two years old who had a stem cell transplant for acute myeloid leukemia, so the T cells may come from the graft donor.

This clonotype was counted many times. This sequence joins TRBV20-1 and TRBJ2-7, with D maybe TRBD2 (6 bases). CDR3 length equals 11 residues. Germline lookup yields CDR1 DFQATT and CDR2 SNEGSKA (reference sequence). The germline V and J ends were trimmed by 7 bases and 2 bases, with 9 bases remaining between them. The CDR3 sequence is CSVGLTYEQYF. CDR3 DNA: TGCAGTGTGGGACTGACCTACGAGCAGTACTTC.

The table lists this clonotype with a few counts. The chain carries TRBV9 and TRBJ2-3; 7 bases fit TRBD1. This CDR3 spans 14 amino acids. The V gene end was trimmed by 2 bases and the J gene end by 6 bases; junction bases not matched to a gene: 6. Germline loops: CDR1 SGDLS, CDR2 YYNGEE. The CDR3, as DNA: TGTGCCAGCAGCGTCCCAATACAGGGGGATACGCAGTATTTT. Its protein product is CASSVPIQGDTQYF.

This chain joins TRBV6-5 and TRBJ2-7, with TRBD1 as a possible D gene (6 bases). The length of the CDR3 is 16 residues. Germline CDR1 and CDR2: MNHEY and SVGAGI. Trimming cost V 0 bases and J 3 bases, with 15 bases left between them. CDR3 coding DNA: TGTGCCAGCAGTTACTCGGCGCCGACAGGAAACTACGAGCAGTACGTC. Its translation is CASSYSAPTGNYEQYV.

This clonotype came up a few times. The V gene is TRBV12-3 or TRBV12-4, the J gene TRBJ2-1; the D is unclear. The CDR3 extends over 11 amino acids. V was cut by 4 bases and J by 10 bases, with 8 bases left in between. CDR3 bases: TGTGCCAGCAGTTCGATAGGGGAGCAGTTCTTC. It translates to CASSSIGEQFF.

In this sample, this clonotype turned up many times. The chain combines TRBV20-1 with TRBJ2-3; 8 bases map to TRBD2. The CDR3 spans 15 residues. CDR1 is DFQATT and CDR2 is SNEGSKA in the germline V gene (reference sequence). After removal of 1 base from V and 2 bases from J, the junction contained 5 bases not matched to a gene. In nucleotides, the CDR3 is TGCAGTGCTAGAGTACGGGAGGGGTACACAGATACGCAGTATTTT. It translates to CSARVREGYTDTQYF.

This clonotype was seen only a few times. The rearrangement links TRBV4-3 to TRBJ2-1, with D tentatively TRBD1 (5 bases). Germline V gene data show CDR1 as LGHNA and CDR2 as YSLEER. Trimming removed 0 bases at V and 4 bases at J, with 13 bases between. This CDR3 has 16 amino acids. The CDR3 is CASSQEGRVPYNEQFF. DNA of the CDR3: TGCGCCAGCAGCCAAGAAGGCAGGGTACCTTACAATGAGCAGTTCTTC.

This clonotype occurred many times. The CDR3, as DNA: TGTGCCAGCGGTAGGACTCAAGCTAACTATGGCTACACCTTC. Encoded protein: CASGRTQANYGYTF. The V call is TRBV6-5, the J call TRBJ1-2; no firm D call. V lost 8 bases, J lost 0 bases, and 13 bases lay in between. Germline V lookup: CDR1 MNHEY, CDR2 SVGAGI. This CDR3 has 14 amino acids.